Presented here are 26 T cell receptor beta chains from one specimen sequenced in a study of shared clonotypes between healthy human individuals. The protocol was immunoSEQ multiplex PCR, while the TCRdb copy is restricted to in-frame clones and leaves out a portion. The table includes some 2,000,000 clones, 85% to 95% detected once. Specimen: naive CD4+ T cells sorted from blood. Sample subset: CD45RA+ positively selected. The origin of the receptors is a man aged 18-30 years in good health.

The chain carries TRBV18 and TRBJ2-1; D remains unclear. This CDR3 region has 11 residues. V was clipped by 2 bases and J by 9 bases, with 5 bases between them. The germline CDR1 and CDR2 sequences are KGHSH and LQKENI. DNA of the CDR3: TGTGCCAGCTCACCAGAAAGTGAGCAGTTCTTC. Translation: CASSPESEQFF. The variable domain in full, completed from reference TRBV18 and TRBJ2-1, reads NAGVMQNPRHLVRRRGQEARLRCSPMKGHSHVYWYRQLPEEGLKFMVYLQKENIIDESGMPKERFSAEFPKEGPSILRIQQVVRGDSAAYFCASSPESEQFFGPGTRLTVL.

In the case of this clone: At the DNA level, this CDR3 is encoded by other sequences in the same sample as well. V is TRBV5-1 and J is TRBJ2-1; the match to TRBD2 covers 9 bases. V trimming: 4 bases; J trimming: 0 bases; junction bases outside the gene matches: 2. Germline assignment: CDR1 SGHRS and CDR2 YFSETQ. The CDR3 spans 15 residues. CDR3 sequence (DNA): TGCGCCAGCAGCCTTAGCGGGAGCTCCTACAATGAGCAGTTCTTC. Protein: CASSLSGSSYNEQFF.

About this clone itself: The identical CDR3 is also encoded by other nucleotide sequences in the sample. The chain employs TRBV10-1 and TRBJ2-3; D is unresolved. Germline V gene lookup returns CDR1 WNHNN and CDR2 SYGVQD (reference sequence). The CDR3 totals 12 residues. Deletions cut 5 bases from V and 2 bases from J, with 5 bases between. CDR3 nucleotide sequence: TGCGCCAGCAGTCCAAACACAGATACGCAGTATTTT. It codes for CASSPNTDTQYF.

The chain is built from TRBV18 and TRBJ1-4; no clear D gene. V lost 0 bases and J 5 bases, leaving 4 bases between the germline ends. Germline CDR1 is KGHSH and CDR2 is LQKENI. The CDR3 contains 13 residues. CDR3 in amino acids: CASSPPLNEKLFF. For the CDR3, the DNA is TGTGCCAGCTCACCACCGCTGAATGAAAAACTGTTTTTT.

This chain connects TRBV19 to TRBJ1-2; D not resolved. From germline, CDR1 is LNHDA and CDR2 SQIVND (reference sequence). This CDR3 has 13 amino acids. Trimming shortened V by 9 bases and J by 4 bases, and 15 bases separated the two germline ends. The CDR3 coding sequence is TGTGCCAGCCTGTCGGTGGGGAGCTATGGCTACACCTTC. Its translation is CASLSVGSYGYTF.

This clone has just one count. This sequence joins TRBV6-1 and TRBJ1-4, with D perhaps matching TRBD1 (5 bases). Germline assignment: CDR1 MNHNS and CDR2 SASEGT. V dropped 6 bases and J dropped 4 bases, with 15 bases sitting between them. This CDR3 has 15 amino acids. The CDR3 sequence: CASSRTGGFNEKLFF. The CDR3 nucleotides read TGTGCCAGCAGCCGAACGGGGGGGTTTAATGAAAAACTGTTTTTT.

This sequence joins TRBV6-5 and TRBJ1-6; D not resolved. This CDR3 contains 10 residues. Between the trimmed V and J ends, which lost 8 bases and 7 bases, there was a span of 3 bases. Germline assignment: CDR1 MNHEY and CDR2 SVGAGI. This chain's CDR3 is CASGNSPLHF. Written as DNA, the CDR3 is TGTGCCAGCGGGAATTCACCCCTCCACTTT.

The gene calls are TRBV10-3 and TRBJ2-5; D is unresolved. The CDR3 consists of 14 residues. Germline lookup yields CDR1 ENHRY and CDR2 SYGVKD. The V gene lost 3 bases and the J gene lost 5 bases, with 13 bases spanning the gap. The CDR3 sequence is CAISDGGFRETQYF. In nucleotides, the CDR3 is TGTGCCATCAGTGATGGTGGTTTTCGGGAGACCCAGTACTTC.

The chain uses TRBV6-6 and TRBJ1-1; D possibly corresponds to TRBD1 (6 bases). CDR1 is MNHNY, CDR2 SVGAGI, per germline (reference sequence). This CDR3 is 16 amino acids long. Trimming shortened V by 2 bases and J by 3 bases, and 16 bases separated the two germline ends. CDR3 residues: CASSYNPGAGDTEAFF. The CDR3 DNA is TGTGCCAGCAGTTACAACCCTGGCGCAGGGGACACTGAAGCTTTCTTT.

The V call is TRBV30, the J call TRBJ1-2; maybe TRBD1 (5 bases). The CDR3 totals 15 residues. V was clipped by 0 bases and J by 5 bases, with 16 bases between them. The germline gives CDR1 GTSNPN, CDR2 SVGIG (reference sequence). The CDR3 DNA reads TGTGCCTGGAGTGTAATACGTGAGGGGAGGTATGGCTACACCTTC. This translates into CAWSVIREGRYGYTF.

The chain couples TRBV6-1 to TRBJ2-7; 10 bases match TRBD1. This CDR3 is built from 14 residues. Germline V gene sequence: CDR1 MNHNS, CDR2 SASEGT. The V segment lost 5 bases and the J segment 6 bases; nucleotides outside the gene matches: 7. CDR3 loop: CASSPRTGGGEQYF. As DNA, the CDR3 is TGTGCCAGCAGTCCTCGGACAGGGGGGGGCGAGCAGTACTTC.

CDR3 loop: CASSPTGGRGQPQHF. In DNA form, the CDR3 reads TGTGCCAGCAGCCCCACAGGGGGCAGAGGTCAGCCCCAGCATTTT. The rearrangement uses TRBV7-2 and TRBJ1-5; 9 bases line up with TRBD1. CDR3 length: 15 amino acids. V shed 5 bases, J shed 6 bases, and the junction held 8 bases outside the gene matches. Germline V lookup: CDR1 SGHTA, CDR2 FQGNSA.

This rearrangement joins TRBV7-2 to TRBJ2-5, with TRBD2 matching over 10 bases. The CDR3 runs to 18 residues. V was pared by 1 base and J by 5 bases, with 13 bases of the junction left unmatched. The germline V gene encodes CDR1 SGHTA and CDR2 FQGNSA. The CDR3 here is CASSLVGASGGVRETQYF. CDR3 sequence (DNA): TGTGCCAGCAGCTTAGTGGGGGCTAGCGGGGGAGTCAGGGAGACCCAGTACTTC.

This chain joins TRBV5-4 and TRBJ2-1, with no clear D. Germline V gene sequence: CDR1 SGHNT, CDR2 YYREEE (reference sequence). This CDR3 contains 16 residues. Between the trimmed V and J ends, which lost 5 bases and 0 bases, there was a span of 15 bases. This CDR3 reads CASRSGQASSYNEQFF. The CDR3 DNA reads as TGTGCCAGCAGATCAGGTCAGGCGAGCTCCTACAATGAGCAGTTCTTC.

The chain links TRBV7-9 to TRBJ1-1; 10 nucleotides match TRBD1. V gave up 11 bases and J gave up 3 bases; unmatched junction bases: 3. The CDR3 length is 12 residues. CDR1 and CDR2 from the germline V gene are SEHNR and FQNEAQ (reference sequence). The DNA for the CDR3 is TGTGCCGGGGGACAGGGGTACACTGAAGCTTTCTTT. Translated: CAGGQGYTEAFF.

This clone was recorded only once. The chain couples TRBV18 to TRBJ2-7, with 10 positions matching TRBD2. Unmatched junction bases numbered 5, after V lost 3 bases and J lost 0 bases. CDR3 length: 16 amino acids. The germline V gene encodes CDR1 KGHSH and CDR2 LQKENI. DNA of the CDR3: TGTGCCAGCTCACCGCGAAGCGGGAGGGTCTCCTACGAGCAGTACTTC. It yields the protein CASSPRSGRVSYEQYF.

The chain links TRBV29-1 to TRBJ1-1; D is unclear. Germline loops: CDR1 SQVTM, CDR2 ANQGSEA. The length of the CDR3 is 12 residues. Trimming left V 3 bases short and J 10 bases short, with 15 bases between. The CDR3 DNA is TGCAGCGTTGATAGAACCCCCCGGGGAGCTTTCTTT. Protein: CSVDRTPRGAFF.

The chain links TRBV2 to TRBJ2-1; 13 positions match TRBD2. V was pared by 11 bases and J by 6 bases, with 7 bases of the junction left unmatched. CDR3 size: 14 residues. Per the germline V gene, CDR1 is SNHLY and CDR2 is FYNNEI. The CDR3 here is CACHGTSGVNEQFF. The CDR3 coding sequence is TGTGCCTGCCATGGGACTAGCGGGGTCAATGAGCAGTTCTTC.

A single count supports this clone. The junction shows a germline mismatch at one end, possibly a read error. The chain combines TRBV7-7 with TRBJ2-5, with 7 nucleotides matching TRBD2. The CDR3 runs to 17 residues. Per the germline V gene, CDR1 is SSHAT and CDR2 is FNYEAQ (reference sequence). The CDR3 sequence is CASSLGSWGRVKETQYF. CDR3 DNA sequence: TGTGCTAGCAGCTTAGGGTCTTGGGGGAGGGTAAAAGAGACCCAGTACTTC.

The chain couples TRBV7-9 to TRBJ2-3; a weak D match, TRBD2 (6 bases). Per the germline V gene, CDR1 is SEHNR and CDR2 is FQNEAQ (reference sequence). The CDR3 is 14 amino acids. V dropped 5 bases and J dropped 1 base, with 10 bases sitting between them. The CDR3 nucleotides read TGTGCCAGCAGCAAGCAGCGGGGCACAGATACGCAGTATTTT. This gives the protein CASSKQRGTDTQYF.

The rearrangement uses TRBV6-1 and TRBJ2-7; the match to TRBD1 covers 11 bases. Germline V gene sequence: CDR1 MNHNS, CDR2 SASEGT. Trimming removed 6 bases from V and 3 bases from J; junction bases left unmatched: 1. This CDR3 spans 13 amino acids. The CDR3 region is CASRGQGGYEQYF. CDR3 coding DNA: TGTGCCAGCAGGGGACAGGGGGGCTACGAGCAGTACTTC.

The gene calls are TRBV7-9 and TRBJ2-3; D gene unclear. V dropped 2 bases and J dropped 0 bases, with 9 bases sitting between them. Germline values: CDR1 SEHNR, CDR2 FQNEAQ (reference sequence). CDR3 size: 15 residues. CDR3: CASSLTETSTDTQYF. The CDR3 DNA reads TGTGCCAGCAGCTTAACGGAAACCAGCACAGATACGCAGTATTTT.

The chain carries TRBV19 and TRBJ2-3; 10 bases are a match to TRBD1. J was trimmed by 4 bases and V by 2 bases; bases with no gene match: 3. The germline gives CDR1 LNHDA, CDR2 SQIVND (reference sequence). This CDR3 is built from 15 residues. This CDR3 reads CASSIRQGAPDTQYF. CDR3 DNA sequence: TGTGCCAGTAGTATAAGACAGGGGGCTCCAGATACGCAGTATTTT.

The CDR3 nucleotides are TGTGCCAGCTCACCGGTTGGTAGCCCAGAGACCCAGTACTTC. Its translation: CASSPVGSPETQYF. This chain links TRBV18 with TRBJ2-5; D gene ambiguous. Germline V gives CDR1 KGHSH, CDR2 LQKENI. This CDR3 is built from 14 residues. The germline V and J ends were trimmed by 3 bases and 4 bases, with 12 bases remaining between them.

The chain joins TRBV15 to TRBJ1-2; D ambiguous. CDR3 length: 15 amino acids. In germline, CDR1 is LNHNV, CDR2 YYDKDF (reference sequence). Trimming took 0 bases from V and 8 from J, leaving 16 bases between them. In DNA, the CDR3 is TGTGCCACCAGCAGAGACCCAGACGAGGTGTCGGGCTACACCTTC. This encodes CATSRDPDEVSGYTF.

Comment on this clone: Additional DNA sequences in this sample encode the identical CDR3. This chain connects TRBV5-1 to TRBJ2-5; D is unclear. V gave up 0 bases and J gave up 3 bases, with 6 bases separating them. The CDR3 contains 13 residues. Germline loops: CDR1 SGHRS, CDR2 YFSETQ. CDR3 amino acids: CASSLAGKETQYF. CDR3 nucleotide sequence: TGCGCCAGCAGCTTGGCTGGAAAAGAGACCCAGTACTTC.